This T cell receptor beta chain was observed in a study of blood T cell repertoires in COVID-19. Trimming took 5 bases from V and 0 from J, leaving 26 bases between them. This CDR3 has 20 amino acids. Germline V CDR1 and CDR2: SGHVS, FNYEAQ. Per the study methods: Reference gene primers were amplified, and this amplification served to estimate nucleated cell counts. TCRdb's table, derived via immunoSEQ multiplex PCR, lists solely in-frame clones and lacks some. The V and J calls and clone size were taken over from that table, and D and trimming were inferred from the DNA. Among more than 400,000 clones listed, approximately 85% were seen once.

The rearrangement joins TRBV7-6 to TRBJ1-5; D is unresolved. This clonotype was sampled from a human donor in a cohort sampled during active COVID-19. The sequencing input was peripheral blood. CDR3 nucleotides: TGTGCCAGCAGCCAAACCCTCCCCCTACTCAAGTATAGTAGCAATCAGCCCCAGCATTTT. It encodes CASSQTLPLLKYSSNQPQHF.